This TCR beta chain was sequenced in a study of blood T cell repertoires in COVID-19. Study as a whole: Acute-phase and convalescent COVID-19 samples originated in the United States, Italy and Spain.

V lost 4 bases, J lost 9 bases, and 13 bases lay in between. Germline V gene lookup returns CDR1 SNHLY and CDR2 FYNNEI. CDR3 length: 13 residues. Per the original methods: Estimation of nucleated cell counts relied on the amplification of reference gene primers. The protocol was immunoSEQ multiplex PCR, while the TCRdb copy is restricted to in-frame clones and leaves out a portion. That table furnishes V, J and clone size, whereas the DNA furnished D and trimming. The sample lists some 190,000 clones, just over 85% occurring once. Input material: peripheral blood. The chain combines TRBV2 with TRBJ1-5; D is undetermined. This receptor was taken from a man in his late teens or twenties with active or convalescent COVID-19. This chain's CDR3 is CASSALGYGPQHF. The CDR3 DNA reads as TGTGCCAGCAGTGCCCTCGGGTACGGGCCCCAGCATTTT.